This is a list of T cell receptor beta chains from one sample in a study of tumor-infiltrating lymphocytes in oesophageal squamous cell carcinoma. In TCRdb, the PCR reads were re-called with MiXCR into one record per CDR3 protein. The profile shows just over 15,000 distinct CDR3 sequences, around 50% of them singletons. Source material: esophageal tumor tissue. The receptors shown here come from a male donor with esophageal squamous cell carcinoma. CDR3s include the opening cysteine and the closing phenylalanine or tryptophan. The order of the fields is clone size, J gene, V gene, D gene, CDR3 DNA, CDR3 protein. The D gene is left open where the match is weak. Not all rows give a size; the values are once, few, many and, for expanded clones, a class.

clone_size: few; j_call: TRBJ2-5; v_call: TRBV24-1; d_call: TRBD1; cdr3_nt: TGTGCCACCAGTGAGACCGGGACAGTAGAGACCCAGTACTTC; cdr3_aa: CATSETGTVETQYF
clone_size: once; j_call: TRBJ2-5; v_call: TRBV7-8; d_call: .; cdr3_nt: TGTGCCAGCAGCCGGGACCTCCAAGAGACCCAGTACTTC; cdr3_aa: CASSRDLQETQYF
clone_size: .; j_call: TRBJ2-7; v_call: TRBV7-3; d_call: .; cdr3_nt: TGTGCCAGCAGCCCCTGTTACCCCACCTACGAGCAGCACTTC; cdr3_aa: CASSPCYPTYEQHF
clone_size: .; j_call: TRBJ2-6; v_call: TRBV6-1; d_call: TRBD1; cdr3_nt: TGTGCCAGCAACCGGGGGACAGGGGGCTCTGGGGCCAACGTCCTGACTTTC; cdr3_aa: CASNRGTGGSGANVLTF
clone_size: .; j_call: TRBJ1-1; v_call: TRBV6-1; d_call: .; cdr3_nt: TGTGCCAGCAGTCACGGGGCGATTAACACTGAAGCTTTCTTT; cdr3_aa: CASSHGAINTEAFF
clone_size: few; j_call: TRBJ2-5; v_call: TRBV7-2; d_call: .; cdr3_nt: TGTGCCAGCAGCTTTGCGGCCAACCAAGAGACCCAGTACTTC; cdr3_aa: CASSFAANQETQYF
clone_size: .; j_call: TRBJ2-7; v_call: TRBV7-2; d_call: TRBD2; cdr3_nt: TGTGCCAGCAGCTCGGGACTAGCGGGGGGTCTCGGTACGCAGTACTTC; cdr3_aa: CASSSGLAGGLGTQYF
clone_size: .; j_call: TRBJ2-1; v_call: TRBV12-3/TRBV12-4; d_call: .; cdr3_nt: TGTGCCAGCAGTTTCCCAGGGGCAGGATCCTACAATGAGCAGTTCTTC; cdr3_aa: CASSFPGAGSYNEQFF
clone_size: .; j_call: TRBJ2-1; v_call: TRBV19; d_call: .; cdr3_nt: TGTGCCAGTACCCCCGGGACACTAAATTCCGAGAGGTCCTACAATGAGCAGTTCTTC; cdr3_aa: CASTPGTLNSERSYNEQFF
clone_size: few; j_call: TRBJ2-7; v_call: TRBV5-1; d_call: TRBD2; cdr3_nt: TGCGCCAGCAGCTTGCCCACTAGCGGGAGGGAGTATGAGCAGTACTTC; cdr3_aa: CASSLPTSGREYEQYF
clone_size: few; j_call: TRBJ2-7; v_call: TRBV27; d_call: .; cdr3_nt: TGTGCCAGCAGATGGTCTAGCGCAACCTACGAGCAGTACTTC; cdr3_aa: CASRWSSATYEQYF
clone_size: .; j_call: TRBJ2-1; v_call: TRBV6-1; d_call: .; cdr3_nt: TGTGCCAGCAGTGATGGAGGGTACGGCAATGAGCAGTTCTTC; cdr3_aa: CASSDGGYGNEQFF
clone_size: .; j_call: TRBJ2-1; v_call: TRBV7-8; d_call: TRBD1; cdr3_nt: TGTGCCAGCAGCTACCGGACAGGGGACAATGAGCAGTTCTTC; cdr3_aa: CASSYRTGDNEQFF
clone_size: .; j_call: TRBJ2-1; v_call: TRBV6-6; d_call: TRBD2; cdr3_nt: TGTGCCAGCAGTCTCACGACTAGCGGGAGTGTCGATGAGCAGTTCTTC; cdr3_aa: CASSLTTSGSVDEQFF
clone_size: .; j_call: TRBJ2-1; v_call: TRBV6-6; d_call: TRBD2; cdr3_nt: TGTGCCAGCAGTTTTAGCGGGAGGGCTAACAATGAGCAGTTCTTC; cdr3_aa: CASSFSGRANNEQFF
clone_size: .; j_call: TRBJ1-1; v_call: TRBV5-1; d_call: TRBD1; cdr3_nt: TGCGCCAGCAGCTTGCTCGGACAGGGGGGACTGGAAGCTTTCTTT; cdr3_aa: CASSLLGQGGLEAFF
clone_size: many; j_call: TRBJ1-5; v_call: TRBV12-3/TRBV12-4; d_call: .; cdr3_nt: TGTGCCAGCAGTCACGTCGGTTCTGCCCGGAATCAGCCCCAGCATTTT; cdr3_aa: CASSHVGSARNQPQHF
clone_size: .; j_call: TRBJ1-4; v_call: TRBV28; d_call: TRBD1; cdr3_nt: TGTGCCAGCAGTCTGAACAGGGGGATGTATGAAAAACTGTTTTTT; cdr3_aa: CASSLNRGMYEKLFF
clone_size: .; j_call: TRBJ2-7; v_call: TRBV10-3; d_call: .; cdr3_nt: TGTGCCATCAGTCCTTCAACTAGCTACGAGCAGTACTTC; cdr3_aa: CAISPSTSYEQYF
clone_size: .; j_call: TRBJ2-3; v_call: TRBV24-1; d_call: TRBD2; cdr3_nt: TGTGCCACCAGTGCGACTAGCGGGAGCACAGATACGCAGTATTTT; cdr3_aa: CATSATSGSTDTQYF